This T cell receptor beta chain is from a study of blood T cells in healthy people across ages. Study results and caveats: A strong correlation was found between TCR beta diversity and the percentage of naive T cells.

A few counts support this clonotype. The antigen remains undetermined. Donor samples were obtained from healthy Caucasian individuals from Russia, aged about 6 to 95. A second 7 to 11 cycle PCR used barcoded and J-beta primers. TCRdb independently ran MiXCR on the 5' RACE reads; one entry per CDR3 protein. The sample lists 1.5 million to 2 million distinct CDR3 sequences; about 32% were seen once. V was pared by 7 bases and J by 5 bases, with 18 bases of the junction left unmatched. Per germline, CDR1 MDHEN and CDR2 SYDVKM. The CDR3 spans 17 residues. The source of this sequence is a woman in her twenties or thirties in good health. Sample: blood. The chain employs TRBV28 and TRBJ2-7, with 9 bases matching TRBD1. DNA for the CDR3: TGTGCCAGCAATTCACTTATCTTCGGGACAGGGATCCACGAGCAGTACTTC. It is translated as CASNSLIFGTGIHEQYF.